The 29 T cell receptor beta chains reported below all come from one sample, sequenced in a study of post-analysis software for immune sequencing data. Study-wide results and caveats: Five TRBV segments were significantly more frequent in patients than in controls. TRBV5-6, TRBV5-1 and TRBV20-1 were among these segments.

No antigen has been assigned to these receptors. Unique-molecular-identifier-tagged TCR beta cDNA libraries were used. TCRdb called the PCR reads again in MiXCR, with one record for every CDR3 protein. This table holds roughly 800,000 distinct CDR3 sequences, roughly 50% found once. Specimen: blood. These receptor sequences come from a girl between 10 and 17 years old with multiple sclerosis.

The sample holds one count of this clonotype. V usage is TRBV6-5 and J usage is TRBJ2-3; D perhaps matches TRBD2 (6 bases). V lost 5 bases and J 5 bases, leaving 17 bases between the germline ends. The CDR3 spans 15 residues. Germline CDR1 MNHEY, CDR2 SVGAGI. In DNA form, the CDR3 reads TGTGCCAGCAGTCCTTGGACGGGAGTCAGAGATACGCAGTATTTT. Residues: CASSPWTGVRDTQYF.

This clonotype appeared a few times. The DNA for the CDR3 is TGTGCCAGCAGCTCTATGGGGGCTAGCGGGAGGGTGACCTACGAGCAGTACTTC. Its translation: CASSSMGASGRVTYEQYF. This chain connects TRBV7-2 to TRBJ2-7, with 12 bases fitting TRBD2. The germline CDR1 and CDR2 sequences are SGHTA and FQGNSA. Trimming cost V 4 bases and J 2 bases; bases outside gene matches: 12. The CDR3 is 18 amino acids.

There are many counts of this clonotype. The chain couples TRBV29-1 to TRBJ2-4, with 11 bases that match TRBD2. The end of the DNA is better explained by TRBJ2-7, so the J call may be wrong. The CDR3 length is 16 residues. Germline V gene lookup returns CDR1 SQVTM and CDR2 ANQGSEA. This chain's CDR3 is CSVQGGSGRAVNEQYF. The CDR3 DNA reads as TGCAGCGTCCAAGGCGGTAGCGGGAGGGCCGTCAACGAGCAGTACTTC.

CDR3 residues: CASSLGIETGSDTQYF. CDR3 in DNA: TGCGCCAGCAGCTTGGGAATCGAGACAGGGAGTGATACGCAGTATTTT. V and J are TRBV5-1 and TRBJ2-3, with TRBD1 matching 7 bases. The CDR3 totals 16 residues. With 0 bases clipped from V and 6 bases from J, the junction kept 10 bases outside the gene matches. CDR1 and CDR2 (germline): SGHRS, YFSETQ.

This clonotype occurred once. The chain has TRBV9 and TRBJ1-2; D is uncertain. CDR1 is SGDLS, CDR2 YYNGEE, per germline. Between the trimmed V and J ends, which lost 7 bases and 0 bases, there was a span of 19 bases. CDR3 length equals 16 residues. The CDR3 loop is CASGSPTGGANYGYTF. CDR3 nucleotides: TGTGCCAGCGGTTCCCCAACGGGAGGAGCTAACTATGGCTACACCTTC.

Here the CDR3 reads CASSPFTRAPNEKLFF. The DNA of the CDR3 is TGTGCCAGCTCACCGTTTACGAGGGCTCCTAATGAAAAACTGTTTTTT. This rearrangement joins TRBV18 to TRBJ1-4; D is uncertain. CDR3 length: 16 amino acids. Germline CDR1 is KGHSH and CDR2 is LQKENI. V shed 3 bases and J shed 3 bases, with 14 bases lying between them.

The rearrangement uses TRBV7-2 and TRBJ1-2, with 9 positions matching TRBD1. The trim removed 0 bases at V and 5 bases at J, leaving 7 bases unmatched. The CDR3 consists of 16 residues. Germline V CDR1 and CDR2: SGHTA, FQGNSA. The CDR3 nucleotides are TGTGCCAGCAGCTTAGCTGGACAGGGGACGGGTTATGGCTACACCTTC. Translating it yields CASSLAGQGTGYGYTF.

J is TRBJ1-2 and V is TRBV7-9, with 7 bases matching TRBD1. The CDR3 contains 16 residues. V shed 7 bases, J shed 4 bases, and the junction held 15 bases outside the gene matches. Per germline, CDR1 SEHNR and CDR2 FQNEAQ (reference sequence). CDR3 region: CASIYIPTGRTYGYTF. CDR3 DNA sequence: TGTGCCAGCATATATATCCCGACAGGGCGGACCTATGGCTACACCTTC.

The chain employs TRBV12-3 or TRBV12-4 and TRBJ2-3; a weak D match, TRBD1 (6 bases). This CDR3 spans 15 amino acids. The germline V and J ends were trimmed by 2 bases and 5 bases, with 14 bases remaining between them. CDR3 amino acids: CASSLMGQVQDTQYF. The DNA of the CDR3 is TGTGCCAGCAGTTTAATGGGACAAGTTCAAGATACGCAGTATTTT.

V gene TRBV7-3 combines with J gene TRBJ2-3; 9 positions agree with TRBD2. The CDR3 consists of 16 residues. The V and J ends lost 1 base and 3 bases, in that order; junction bases with no gene match: 5. Germline V lookup: CDR1 SGHTA, CDR2 FQGTGA. CDR3 sequence: CASSLNSGRITDTQYF. CDR3 nucleotides: TGTGCCAGCAGCTTAAATAGCGGGAGAATTACAGATACGCAGTATTTT.

The chain carries TRBV5-6 and TRBJ1-1; 10 bases are shared with TRBD1. CDR3 length equals 15 residues. CDR1 and CDR2 from the germline V gene are SGHDT and YYEEEE. After removal of 1 base from V and 3 bases from J, the junction contained 3 bases not matched to a gene. The CDR3 sequence: CASSLYGTGDTEAFF. In nucleotides, the CDR3 is TGTGCCAGCAGCTTGTATGGGACAGGGGACACTGAAGCTTTCTTT.

The rearrangement joins TRBV5-5 to TRBJ1-2; D ambiguous. The CDR3 runs 15 residues. Trimming shortened V by 4 bases and J by 4 bases, and 17 bases separated the two germline ends. CDR1 is SGHKS and CDR2 is YYEKEE in the germline V gene (reference sequence). Here the CDR3 reads CASSPLQKVGYGYTF. In DNA, the CDR3 is TGTGCCAGCAGCCCTCTCCAGAAGGTGGGCTATGGCTACACCTTC.

The chain carries TRBV13 and TRBJ2-3; D is possibly TRBD2 (5 bases). CDR1 is PRHDT, CDR2 FYEKMQ, per germline (reference sequence). The CDR3 is 14 amino acids. Trimming pared 4 bases from V and 8 bases from J, leaving 16 bases between. For the CDR3, the DNA is TGTGCCAGCAGCTCGACTGGGGAGCTTAGTACGCAGTATTTT. Residues: CASSSTGELSTQYF. The full variable domain, with the rest looked up from reference TRBV13 and TRBJ2-3, is AAGVIQSPRHLIKEKRETATLKCYPIPRHDTVYWYQQGPGQDPQFLISFYEKMQSDKGSIPDRFSAQQFSDYHSELNMSSLELGDSALYFCASSSTGELSTQYFGPGTRLTVL.

This clonotype appeared a single time. Its ends do not fully match the called genes, so a read error is possible. CDR3 region: CASSDGLAGVYEQYF. CDR3 bases: TGCGCCAGTAGTGATGGACTAGCGGGAGTCTACGAGCAGTACTTC. The rearrangement joins TRBV10-1 to TRBJ2-7; 13 nucleotides agree with TRBD2. Germline lookup yields CDR1 WNHNN and CDR2 SYGVQD (reference sequence). The CDR3 has 15 residues.

This rearrangement joins TRBV7-2 to TRBJ2-3; D unresolved. The CDR3 runs to 13 residues. With 5 bases removed from V and 4 bases from J, the gap between germline ends came to 10 bases. Germline V gene sequence: CDR1 SGHTA, CDR2 FQGNSA. The chain's CDR3 is CASSQRRPDTQYF. The CDR3 DNA is TGTGCCAGCAGCCAACGACGCCCAGATACGCAGTATTTT.

The chain combines TRBV12-3 or TRBV12-4 with TRBJ2-4, with D unclear. The J call may not be correct, given that the DNA end is closer to TRBJ2-7. The CDR3 consists of 12 residues. As DNA, the CDR3 is TGTGCCAGCAGTTTCCGAGGAGTCGAGCAGTACTTC. Protein sequence: CASSFRGVEQYF.

This clonotype turned up a few times. This chain uses TRBV25-1 with TRBJ2-3; 7 bases agree with TRBD2. CDR3 length: 15 residues. The V gene end was trimmed by 7 bases and the J gene end by 3 bases; junction bases not matched to a gene: 10. Germline V gene data show CDR1 as MGHDK and CDR2 as SYGVNS. This CDR3 is CASTRGGRGTDTQYF. In DNA, the CDR3 is TGTGCCAGCACCCGAGGTGGGAGGGGAACAGATACGCAGTATTTT. The variable domain in full, completed from reference TRBV25-1 and TRBJ2-3, reads EADIYQTPRYLVIGTGKKITLECSQTMGHDKMYWYQQDPGMELHLIHYSYGVNSTEKGDLSSESTVSRIRTEHFPLTLESARPSHTSQYLCASTRGGRGTDTQYFGPGTRLTVL.

The chain links TRBV29-1 to TRBJ1-2, with TRBD1 as a possible D gene (6 bases). The CDR3 loop spans 14 amino acids. Germline V CDR1 and CDR2: SQVTM, ANQGSEA. V dropped 7 bases and J dropped 1 base, with 16 bases sitting between them. CDR3 sequence: CSAAGRGLNYGYTF. Here the CDR3 DNA reads TGCAGCGCCGCAGGCAGGGGCCTTAACTATGGCTACACCTTC.

This clonotype was observed a few times. The rearrangement joins TRBV5-1 to TRBJ2-6; D remains unclear. With 5 bases removed from V and 0 bases from J, the gap between germline ends came to 9 bases. The CDR3 extends over 15 amino acids. The germline V gene has CDR1 SGHRS and CDR2 YFSETQ. CDR3 protein: CASSALGSGANVLTF. In DNA form, the CDR3 reads TGCGCCAGCAGTGCATTAGGCTCTGGGGCCAACGTCCTGACTTTC.

This clonotype was seen only a few times. The J gene is TRBJ2-7, the V gene TRBV20-1; D tentatively fits TRBD1 or TRBD2 (5 bases each). CDR3 size: 14 residues. V was cut by 1 base and J by 2 bases, with 12 bases left in between. The germline CDR1 and CDR2 sequences are DFQATT and SNEGSKA (reference sequence). CDR3: CSARVFRGAYEQYF. The CDR3 coding sequence is TGCAGTGCTAGAGTTTTCCGAGGGGCCTACGAGCAGTACTTC.

The rearrangement uses TRBV12-3 or TRBV12-4 and TRBJ1-6, with 11 bases aligning to TRBD1. The CDR3 is made up of 14 amino acids. V shed 6 bases and J 10 bases; nucleotides not matched to a gene: 5. CDR3: CASSRTGGESPLHF. As DNA, the CDR3 is TGTGCCAGCAGCCGGACAGGGGGCGAGTCACCCCTCCACTTT.

About this clonotype: A read error may account for a junction end that differs from germline. The V gene is TRBV5-5, the J gene TRBJ2-7; no clear D. Germline CDR1 SGHKS, CDR2 YYEKEE (reference sequence). The CDR3 consists of 13 residues. This chain's CDR3 is CAGSLTRTYEQYF. CDR3 nucleotide sequence: TGTGCCGGCAGCTTGACCAGGACCTACGAGCAGTACTTC.

The chain employs TRBV4-2 and TRBJ2-6, with 7 nucleotides matching TRBD1. From germline, CDR1 is LGHNA and CDR2 YNFKEQ. The CDR3 extends over 16 amino acids. After removal of 5 bases from V and 0 bases from J, the junction contained 4 bases not matched to a gene. This CDR3 reads CASSATGNSGANVLTF. CDR3 DNA sequence: TGTGCCAGCAGCGCGACAGGGAACTCTGGGGCCAACGTCCTGACTTTC.

The rearrangement joins TRBV20-1 to TRBJ2-1; no firm D call. This CDR3 is built from 13 residues. CDR1 and CDR2 (germline): DFQATT, SNEGSKA (reference sequence). The germline V and J ends were trimmed by 3 bases and 8 bases, with 14 bases remaining between them. The CDR3 nucleotides are TGCAGTGCTAGGGACCGACACCGGGATGAGCAGTTCTTC. Translation gives CSARDRHRDEQFF.

The gene calls are TRBV5-1 and TRBJ2-5; unclear D gene. From germline, CDR1 is SGHRS and CDR2 YFSETQ. The V end was cut by 0 bases, the J end by 3 bases, with 9 bases between. The CDR3 consists of 14 residues. This chain's CDR3 is CASSLGSEKETQYF. The CDR3 bases are TGCGCCAGCAGCTTGGGCTCGGAAAAAGAGACCCAGTACTTC.

The rearrangement uses TRBV4-1 and TRBJ1-2; 8 bases line up with TRBD1. This CDR3 is 15 amino acids long. The ends lost 0 bases at V and 7 bases at J; junction bases unmatched: 7. CDR1 is MGHRA and CDR2 is YSYEKL in the germline V gene. The CDR3, as DNA: TGCGCCAGCAGCCAAGATCGGCAGGGGGCCGCTGGCTACACCTTC. Translation gives CASSQDRQGAAGYTF.

The genes are TRBV20-1 and TRBJ2-1, with 9 bases matching TRBD2. Germline V gene sequence: CDR1 DFQATT, CDR2 SNEGSKA (reference sequence). CDR3 length: 15 residues. The trim removed 6 bases at V and 7 bases at J, leaving 13 bases unmatched. CDR3 loop: CSAPSVAGGRNEQFF. The DNA for the CDR3 is TGCAGTGCCCCGTCGGTTGCGGGGGGGAGGAATGAGCAGTTCTTC.

V usage is TRBV10-3 and J usage is TRBJ1-2; tentative D call: TRBD1 (5 bases). With 8 bases removed from V and 4 bases from J, the gap between germline ends came to 14 bases. CDR3 length: 13 amino acids. Looked up from germline, CDR1 is ENHRY and CDR2 is SYGVKD. The chain's CDR3 is CAILLGGIYGYTF. In DNA, the CDR3 is TGTGCCATCTTGTTGGGGGGTATCTATGGCTACACCTTC.

The chain uses TRBV20-1 and TRBJ2-3; 12 bases agree with TRBD2. Germline CDR1 reads DFQATT; CDR2 reads SNEGSKA (reference sequence). CDR3 length: 14 residues. The ends lost 6 bases at V and 4 bases at J; junction bases unmatched: 5. CDR3 coding DNA: TGCAGTGCCCCGACTAGCGGGAGTCCAGATACGCAGTATTTT. Amino acid sequence: CSAPTSGSPDTQYF.